This TCR beta chain came from a study of control samples from healthy donors and cancer patients. The germline gives CDR1 SEHNR, CDR2 FQNEAQ (reference sequence). The length of the CDR3 is 15 residues. Trimming at V came to 3 bases and at J to 0 bases, leaving 5 bases not matched to a gene. Produced via immunoSEQ multiplex PCR; TCRdb's table is partial and in-frame only. The table lists about 130,000 clones, around 94% of them singletons. The V gene is TRBV7-9, the J gene TRBJ2-7, with TRBD1 matching 7 bases. This TCR derives from a man in his sixties with colorectal cancer. The sample taken for sequencing was PBMCs. In DNA form, the CDR3 reads TGTGCCAGCAGCTTCCGCCGGGACAGCTCCTACGAGCAGTACTTC. It codes for CASSFRRDSSYEQYF.